These 16 T cell receptor beta chains originate from one sample sequenced in a study of PD-L1 blockade in urothelial cancer. Produced via immunoSEQ multiplex PCR; TCRdb's table is partial and in-frame only. This sample has 100,000 to 150,000 clones, with around 86% found just once. Time point defined: peripheral blood 6 weeks after treatment start. Sequences were derived from PBMCs, sampled around atezolizumab (anti-PD-L1) treatment. The receptor source for this set is a man aged 50 or older with urothelial cancer.

The chain links TRBV7-2 to TRBJ2-7; TRBD2 matches at 8 bases. Germline assignment: CDR1 SGHTA and CDR2 FQGNSA. The length of the CDR3 is 16 residues. The J segment lost 2 bases and the V segment lost 5 bases, leaving 11 bases of the junction unmatched. CDR3 DNA sequence: TGTGCCAGCAGCCAGGGACCAGCGGGAGACCCCTACGAGCAGTACTTC. Its translation is CASSQGPAGDPYEQYF.

This chain uses TRBV2 with TRBJ2-7; 8 bases align to TRBD1. The V and J ends lost 3 bases and 5 bases, in that order; junction bases with no gene match: 6. Germline V lookup: CDR1 SNHLY, CDR2 FYNNEI. The CDR3 is 14 residues long. CDR3 sequence (DNA): TGTGCCAGCAGTGAGAGGACAGGGACCCACGAGCAGTACTTC. Encoded protein: CASSERTGTHEQYF.

This clone was found once. The V gene is TRBV27, the J gene TRBJ1-5; D not certain. CDR1 and CDR2 from the germline V gene are MNHEY and SMNVEV (reference sequence). The CDR3 consists of 14 residues. V was shortened by 3 bases and J by 3 bases, with 9 bases between the two germline ends. The CDR3 DNA sequence: TGTGCCAGCAGTTTTGCCAGAAACAATCAGCCCCAGCATTTT. Translated, it gives CASSFARNNQPQHF.

The V and J genes are TRBV11-2 and TRBJ2-5, with a weak D call TRBD1 (6 bases). Deletions cut 1 base from V and 1 base from J, with 16 bases between. The length of the CDR3 is 17 residues. Germline loops: CDR1 SGHAT, CDR2 FQNNGV. CDR3 sequence: CASSLGVNSGAQETQYF. CDR3 in DNA: TGTGCCAGCAGCTTAGGGGTCAATTCAGGGGCCCAAGAGACCCAGTACTTC.

The genes are TRBV15 and TRBJ2-3; maybe TRBD1 (6 bases). Germline assignment: CDR1 LNHNV and CDR2 YYDKDF (reference sequence). This CDR3 has 16 amino acids. Deletions cut 3 bases from V and 0 bases from J, with 13 bases between. The CDR3 nucleotides are TGTGCCACCAGCAGCTTATTAACAGGGAGCACAGATACGCAGTATTTT. Its protein product is CATSSLLTGSTDTQYF.

The chain uses TRBV6-5 and TRBJ2-7; possibly TRBD1 for D (6 bases). Trimming removed 0 bases at V and 4 bases at J, with 10 bases between. Germline V gene data show CDR1 as MNHEY and CDR2 as SVGAGI. CDR3 size: 14 residues. The CDR3 region has the DNA TGTGCCAGCAGTTACTCGGGGGACATATACGAGCAGTACTTC. Translating gives CASSYSGDIYEQYF.

J is TRBJ1-2 and V is TRBV7-9, with D unresolved. The CDR3 contains 12 residues. Germline assignment: CDR1 SEHNR and CDR2 FQNEAQ (reference sequence). Trimming left V 3 bases short and J 7 bases short, with 9 bases between. The CDR3 bases are TGTGCCAGCAGCTTCGAGACTGGTGGCTACACCTTC. The encoded protein is CASSFETGGYTF. Using reference TRBV7-9 and TRBJ1-2 for the parts outside the CDR3, the full variable domain is DTGVSQNPRHKITKRGQNVTFRCDPISEHNRLYWYRQTLGQGPEFLTYFQNEAQLEKSRLLSDRFSAERPKGSFSTLEIQRTEQGDSAMYLCASSFETGGYTFGSGTRLTVV.

The V gene is TRBV7-3, the J gene TRBJ1-3; D may be TRBD1 (5 bases). Germline V gives CDR1 SGHTA, CDR2 FQGTGA. This CDR3 has 17 residues. Trimming removed 0 bases from V and 4 bases from J, with 16 bases in between. The DNA of the CDR3 is TGTGCCAGCAGCTTAACCGACTCCAGGGTAACGGGAAACACCATATATTTT. Its protein product is CASSLTDSRVTGNTIYF.

The V gene is TRBV28, the J gene TRBJ1-4, with TRBD1 identical over 7 bases. V shed 4 bases and J 3 bases; nucleotides not matched to a gene: 5. Germline V CDR1 and CDR2: MDHEN, SYDVKM. CDR3 size: 15 residues. Here the CDR3 reads CASSSTGTANEKLFF. The DNA of the CDR3 is TGTGCCAGCAGTTCAACCGGGACAGCTAATGAAAAACTGTTTTTT.

In its sample, this clone was seen a few times. J is TRBJ1-5 and V is TRBV28; TRBD1 matches 7 bases. Germline assignment: CDR1 MDHEN and CDR2 SYDVKM. The ends lost 7 bases at V and 3 bases at J; junction bases unmatched: 6. The CDR3 covers 14 residues. CDR3 residues: CASTAGGHNQPQHF. The CDR3 DNA sequence: TGTGCCAGCACGGCAGGGGGGCACAATCAGCCCCAGCATTTT.

J is TRBJ2-2 and V is TRBV9; possible D gene TRBD1, 5 bases. CDR1 SGDLS and CDR2 YYNGEE come from the germline V gene. The CDR3 is made up of 15 amino acids. Trimming removed 1 base from V and 7 bases from J, with 14 bases in between. CDR3 sequence reads: CASSVNQGSYGELFF. CDR3 DNA: TGTGCCAGCAGCGTAAATCAGGGAAGCTACGGGGAGCTGTTTTTT.

About this clone itself: One end of the junction is discordant with germline, which a read error may explain. The rearrangement links TRBV28 to TRBJ2-1; tentative D call: TRBD1 (5 bases). Germline assignment: CDR1 MDHEN and CDR2 SYDVKM. The CDR3 contains 12 residues. This chain's CDR3 is CASSLSQGERFF. The CDR3 DNA is TGTGCCAGCAGTTTAAGTCAGGGTGAGCGGTTCTTC.

The chain carries TRBV4-2 and TRBJ1-4; D not certain. Germline V lookup: CDR1 LGHNA, CDR2 YNFKEQ. Trimming removed 4 bases at V and 3 bases at J, with 9 bases between. The CDR3 loop spans 14 amino acids. CDR3 region: CASSPLEANEKLFF. The CDR3 nucleotides read TGTGCCAGCAGCCCCTTAGAAGCTAATGAAAAACTGTTTTTT.

In its sample, this clone was seen a few times. J is TRBJ2-7 and V is TRBV27, with 8 bases matching TRBD1. J lost 2 bases, V lost 4 bases, and 7 bases had no gene match. The CDR3 length is 15 residues. The germline V gene has CDR1 MNHEY and CDR2 SMNVEV (reference sequence). The CDR3 here is CASSSLGQGTYEQYF. DNA for the CDR3: TGTGCCAGCAGTTCGCTCGGACAGGGAACCTACGAGCAGTACTTC.

V and J are TRBV28 and TRBJ1-5; 8 nucleotides agree with TRBD1. V trimming: 5 bases; J trimming: 8 bases; junction bases outside the gene matches: 8. This CDR3 contains 14 residues. Germline V lookup: CDR1 MDHEN, CDR2 SYDVKM. The CDR3, as DNA: TGTGCCAGCAGTCTCCCAGGGGGCGGTAAGCCCCAGCATTTT. Translated, it gives CASSLPGGGKPQHF.

V gene TRBV28 combines with J gene TRBJ1-2; possible D gene TRBD1, 5 bases. CDR1 and CDR2 (germline): MDHEN, SYDVKM. The V end lost 2 bases, the J end lost 7 bases, and 14 bases lay between the germline ends. This CDR3 has 14 amino acids. CDR3 amino acids: CASSLGQGIGGYTF. The CDR3 DNA reads as TGTGCCAGCAGTTTAGGGCAGGGTATAGGTGGCTACACCTTC.